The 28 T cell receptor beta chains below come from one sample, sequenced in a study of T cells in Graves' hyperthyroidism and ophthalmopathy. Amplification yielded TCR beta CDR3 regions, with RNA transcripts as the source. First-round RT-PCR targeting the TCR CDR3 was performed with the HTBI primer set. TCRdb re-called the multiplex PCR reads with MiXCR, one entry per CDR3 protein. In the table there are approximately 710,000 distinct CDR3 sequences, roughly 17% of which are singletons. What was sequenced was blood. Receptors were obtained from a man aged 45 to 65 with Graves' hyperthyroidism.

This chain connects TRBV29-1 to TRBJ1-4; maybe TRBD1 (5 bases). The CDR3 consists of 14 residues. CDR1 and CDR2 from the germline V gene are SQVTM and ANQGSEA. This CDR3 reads CASRAGQVNEKLFF. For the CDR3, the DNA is TGCGCCTCGAGGGCAGGGCAGGTTAATGAAAAACTGTTTTTT.

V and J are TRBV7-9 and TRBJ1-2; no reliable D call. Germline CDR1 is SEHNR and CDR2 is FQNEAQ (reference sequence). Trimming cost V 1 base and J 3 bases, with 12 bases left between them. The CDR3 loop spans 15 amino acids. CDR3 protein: CASSLDNYAYYGYTF. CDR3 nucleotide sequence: TGTGCCAGCAGCTTAGACAATTACGCCTACTATGGCTACACCTTC.

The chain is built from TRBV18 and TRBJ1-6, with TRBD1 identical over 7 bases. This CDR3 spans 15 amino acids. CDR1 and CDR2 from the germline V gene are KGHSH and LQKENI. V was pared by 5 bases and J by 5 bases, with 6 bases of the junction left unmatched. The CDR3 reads CASSIGQVDNSPLHF. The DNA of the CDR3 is TGTGCCAGCTCAATCGGACAGGTCGATAATTCACCCCTCCACTTT.

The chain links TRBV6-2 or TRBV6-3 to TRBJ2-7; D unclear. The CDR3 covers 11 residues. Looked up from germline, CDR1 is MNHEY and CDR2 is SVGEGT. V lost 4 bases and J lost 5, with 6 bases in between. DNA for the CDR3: TGTGCCAGCAGTTTCGGCCACGAGCAGTACTTC. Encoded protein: CASSFGHEQYF.

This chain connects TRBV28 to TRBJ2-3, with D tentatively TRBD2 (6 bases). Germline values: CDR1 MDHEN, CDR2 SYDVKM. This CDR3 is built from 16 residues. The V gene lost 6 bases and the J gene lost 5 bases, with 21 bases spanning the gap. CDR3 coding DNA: TGTGCCAGCAGATCCTTACTAGCTGAGTTGCGAGATACGCAGTATTTT. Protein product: CASRSLLAELRDTQYF. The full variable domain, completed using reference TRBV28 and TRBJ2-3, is DVKVTQSSRYLVKRTGEKVFLECVQDMDHENMFWYRQDPGLGLRLIYFSYDVKMKEKGDIPEGYSVSREKKERFSLILESASTNQTSMYLCASRSLLAELRDTQYFGPGTRLTVL.

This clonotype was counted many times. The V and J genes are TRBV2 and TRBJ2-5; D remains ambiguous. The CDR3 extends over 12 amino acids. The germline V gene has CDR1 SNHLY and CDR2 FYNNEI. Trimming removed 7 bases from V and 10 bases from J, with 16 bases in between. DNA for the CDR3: TGTGCCAGCACTACAGCAGTAGGGCACCAGTACTTC. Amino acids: CASTTAVGHQYF. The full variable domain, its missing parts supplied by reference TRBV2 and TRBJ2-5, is EPEVTQTPSHQVTQMGQEVILRCVPISNHLYFYWYRQILGQKVEFLVSFYNNEISEKSEIFDDQFSVERPDGSNFTLKIRSTKLEDSAMYFCASTTAVGHQYFGPGTRLLVL.

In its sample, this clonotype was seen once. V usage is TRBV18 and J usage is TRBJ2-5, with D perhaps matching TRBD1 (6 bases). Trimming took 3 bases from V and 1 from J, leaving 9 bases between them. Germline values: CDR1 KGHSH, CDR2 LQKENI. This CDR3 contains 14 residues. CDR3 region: CASSPLDSQETQYF. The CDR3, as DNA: TGTGCCAGCTCACCCCTGGACAGCCAAGAGACCCAGTACTTC.

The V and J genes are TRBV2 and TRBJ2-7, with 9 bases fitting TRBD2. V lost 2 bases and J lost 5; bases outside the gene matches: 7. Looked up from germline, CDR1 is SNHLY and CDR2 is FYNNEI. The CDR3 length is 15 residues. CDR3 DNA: TGTGCCAGCAGTGAATCAAGCGGGAGGAATCACGAGCAGTACTTC. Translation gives CASSESSGRNHEQYF. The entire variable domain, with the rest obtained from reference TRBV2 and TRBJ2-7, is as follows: EPEVTQTPSHQVTQMGQEVILRCVPISNHLYFYWYRQILGQKVEFLVSFYNNEISEKSEIFDDQFSVERPDGSNFTLKIRSTKLEDSAMYFCASSESSGRNHEQYFGPGTRLTVT.

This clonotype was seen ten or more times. CDR3 nucleotide sequence: TGTGCCAGCAGCTTAGTCCGGGACAGCTGGTATGAGCAGTTCTTC. Protein product: CASSLVRDSWYEQFF. The chain joins TRBV11-2 to TRBJ2-1; 7 bases align to TRBD1. The CDR3 contains 15 residues. The ends lost 1 base at V and 8 bases at J; junction bases unmatched: 8. Germline-derived CDR1 and CDR2 are SGHAT and FQNNGV.

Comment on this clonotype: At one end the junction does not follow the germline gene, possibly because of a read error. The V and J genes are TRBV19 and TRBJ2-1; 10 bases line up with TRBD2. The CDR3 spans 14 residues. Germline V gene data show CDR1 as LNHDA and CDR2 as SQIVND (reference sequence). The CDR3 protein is CASRAGGTYNGQFF. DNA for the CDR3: TGTGCCAGTAGAGCGGGAGGGACCTACAATGGGCAGTTCTTC.

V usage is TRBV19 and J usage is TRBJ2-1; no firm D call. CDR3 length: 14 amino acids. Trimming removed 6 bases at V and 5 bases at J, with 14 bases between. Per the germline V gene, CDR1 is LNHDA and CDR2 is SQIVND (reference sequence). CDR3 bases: TGTGCCAGTAGCTTCGAATCCCTCAACAATGAGCAGTTCTTC. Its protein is CASSFESLNNEQFF.

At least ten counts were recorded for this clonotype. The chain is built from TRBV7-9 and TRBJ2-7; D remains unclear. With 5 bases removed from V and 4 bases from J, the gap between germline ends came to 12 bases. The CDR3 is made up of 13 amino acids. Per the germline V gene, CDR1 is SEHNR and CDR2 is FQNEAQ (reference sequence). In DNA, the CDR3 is TGTGCCAGCAGCGTTGACACGTTGTACGAGCAGTACTTC. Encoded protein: CASSVDTLYEQYF. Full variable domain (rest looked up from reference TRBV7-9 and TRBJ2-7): DTGVSQNPRHKITKRGQNVTFRCDPISEHNRLYWYRQTLGQGPEFLTYFQNEAQLEKSRLLSDRFSAERPKGSFSTLEIQRTEQGDSAMYLCASSVDTLYEQYFGPGTRLTVT.

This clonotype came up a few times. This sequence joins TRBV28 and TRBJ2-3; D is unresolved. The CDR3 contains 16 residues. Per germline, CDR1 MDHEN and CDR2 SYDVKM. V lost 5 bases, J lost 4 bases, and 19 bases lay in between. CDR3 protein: CASSPLMGKSADTQYF. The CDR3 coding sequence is TGTGCCAGCAGTCCCCTAATGGGAAAATCAGCAGATACGCAGTATTTT.

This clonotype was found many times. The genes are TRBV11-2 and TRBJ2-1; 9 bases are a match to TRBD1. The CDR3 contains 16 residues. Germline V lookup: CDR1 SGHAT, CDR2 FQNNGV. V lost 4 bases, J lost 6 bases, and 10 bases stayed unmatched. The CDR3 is CASSSLRDRVFNEQFF. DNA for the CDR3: TGTGCCAGCAGCTCCCTCCGGGACAGGGTCTTCAATGAGCAGTTCTTC.

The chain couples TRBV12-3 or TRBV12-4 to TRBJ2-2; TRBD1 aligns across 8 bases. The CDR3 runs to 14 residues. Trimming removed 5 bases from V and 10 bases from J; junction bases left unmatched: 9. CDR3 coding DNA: TGTGCCAGCAGTAAGAGACAGGGGATAACGGAGCTGTTTTTT. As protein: CASSKRQGITELFF.

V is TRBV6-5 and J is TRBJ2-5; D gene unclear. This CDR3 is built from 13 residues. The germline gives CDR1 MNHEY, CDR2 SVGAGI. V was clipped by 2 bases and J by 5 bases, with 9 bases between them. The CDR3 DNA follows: TGTGCCAGCAGTTACACCAGGCGTGAGACCCAGTACTTC. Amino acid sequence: CASSYTRRETQYF.

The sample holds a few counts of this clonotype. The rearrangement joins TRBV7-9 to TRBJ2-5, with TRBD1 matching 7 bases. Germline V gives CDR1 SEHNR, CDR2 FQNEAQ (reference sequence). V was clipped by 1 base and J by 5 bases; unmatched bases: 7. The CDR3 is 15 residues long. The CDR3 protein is CASSLVQGDLETQYF. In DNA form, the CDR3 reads TGTGCCAGCAGCTTAGTTCAGGGGGATTTGGAGACCCAGTACTTC.

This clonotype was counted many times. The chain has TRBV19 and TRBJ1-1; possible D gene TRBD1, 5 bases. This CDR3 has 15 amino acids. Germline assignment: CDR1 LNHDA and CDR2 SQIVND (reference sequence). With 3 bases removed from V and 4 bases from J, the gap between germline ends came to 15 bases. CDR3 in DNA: TGTGCCAGTAGTATGGGAGGCGGGGGTTCCACTGAAGCTTTCTTT. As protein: CASSMGGGGSTEAFF. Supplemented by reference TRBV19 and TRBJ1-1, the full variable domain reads DGGITQSPKYLFRKEGQNVTLSCEQNLNHDAMYWYRQDPGQGLRLIYYSQIVNDFQKGDIAEGYSVSREKKESFPLTVTSAQKNPTAFYLCASSMGGGGSTEAFFGQGTRLTVV.

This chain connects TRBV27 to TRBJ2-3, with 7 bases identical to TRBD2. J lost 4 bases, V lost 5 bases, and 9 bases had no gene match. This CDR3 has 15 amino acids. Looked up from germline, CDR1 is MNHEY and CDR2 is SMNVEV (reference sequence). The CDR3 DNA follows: TGTGCCAGCAGTCCGACTAGGGAGGGCGCAGATACGCAGTATTTT. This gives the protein CASSPTREGADTQYF.

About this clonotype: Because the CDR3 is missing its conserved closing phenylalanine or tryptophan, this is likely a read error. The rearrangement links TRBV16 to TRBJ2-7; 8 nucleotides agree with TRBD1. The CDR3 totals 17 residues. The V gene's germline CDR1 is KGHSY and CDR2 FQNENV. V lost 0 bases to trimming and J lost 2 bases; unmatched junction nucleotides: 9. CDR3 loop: CASSQSIGQGPTYEQYL. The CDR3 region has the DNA TGTGCCAGCAGCCAATCGATCGGACAGGGACCAACCTACGAGCAGTACCTC.

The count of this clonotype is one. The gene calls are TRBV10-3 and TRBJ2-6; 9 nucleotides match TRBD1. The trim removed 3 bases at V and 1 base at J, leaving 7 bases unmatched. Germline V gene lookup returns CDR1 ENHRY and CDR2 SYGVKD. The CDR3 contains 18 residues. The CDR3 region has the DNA TGTGCCATCAGTGATGCCGGGACAGGGTATTCTGGGGCCAACGTCCTGACTTTC. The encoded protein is CAISDAGTGYSGANVLTF.

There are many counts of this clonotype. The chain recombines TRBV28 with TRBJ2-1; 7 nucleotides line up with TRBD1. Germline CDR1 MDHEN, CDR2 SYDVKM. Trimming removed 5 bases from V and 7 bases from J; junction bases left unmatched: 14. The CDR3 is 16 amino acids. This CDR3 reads CASSATTGQFRNEQFF. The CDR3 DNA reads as TGTGCCAGCAGTGCAACTACGGGACAGTTTAGGAATGAGCAGTTCTTC.

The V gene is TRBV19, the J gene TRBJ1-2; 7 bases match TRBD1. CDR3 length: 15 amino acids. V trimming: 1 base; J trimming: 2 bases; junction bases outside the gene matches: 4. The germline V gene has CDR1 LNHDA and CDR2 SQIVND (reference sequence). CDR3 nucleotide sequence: TGTGCCAGTAGTATAGCACAGGGGTTGAACTATGGCTACACCTTC. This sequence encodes CASSIAQGLNYGYTF.

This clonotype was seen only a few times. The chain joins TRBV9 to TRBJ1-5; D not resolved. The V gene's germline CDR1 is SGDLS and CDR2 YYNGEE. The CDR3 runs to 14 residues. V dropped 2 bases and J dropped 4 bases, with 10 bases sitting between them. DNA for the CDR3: TGTGCCAGCAGCGTCGGCGGGGTAAATCAGCCCCAGCATTTT. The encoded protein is CASSVGGVNQPQHF.

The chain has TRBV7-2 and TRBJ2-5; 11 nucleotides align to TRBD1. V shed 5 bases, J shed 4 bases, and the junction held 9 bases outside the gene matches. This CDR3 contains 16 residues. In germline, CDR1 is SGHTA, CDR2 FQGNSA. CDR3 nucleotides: TGTGCCAGCAGCCTCTCTGGGGGGACAGGGGGAGAGACCCAGTACTTC. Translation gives CASSLSGGTGGETQYF.

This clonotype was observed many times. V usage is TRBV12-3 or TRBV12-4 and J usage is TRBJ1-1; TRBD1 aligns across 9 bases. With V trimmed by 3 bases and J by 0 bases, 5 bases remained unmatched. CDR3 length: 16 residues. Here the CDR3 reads CASSFGTGPLNTEAFF. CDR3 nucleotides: TGTGCCAGCAGTTTTGGGACAGGGCCATTGAACACTGAAGCTTTCTTT.

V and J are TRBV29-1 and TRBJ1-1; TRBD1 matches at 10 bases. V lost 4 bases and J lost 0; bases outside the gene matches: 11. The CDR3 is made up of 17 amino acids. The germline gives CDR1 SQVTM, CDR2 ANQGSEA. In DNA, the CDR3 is TGCAGCGTTGGAAGGACAGGGGGTCTCGACATGAACACTGAAGCTTTCTTT. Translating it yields CSVGRTGGLDMNTEAFF.

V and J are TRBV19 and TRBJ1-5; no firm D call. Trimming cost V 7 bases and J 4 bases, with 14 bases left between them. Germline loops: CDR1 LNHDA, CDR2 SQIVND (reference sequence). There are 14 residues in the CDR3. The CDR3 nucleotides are TGTGCCAGTAAGCAGTGGAGCAGAAATCAGCCCCAGCATTTT. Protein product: CASKQWSRNQPQHF.